The 22 T cell receptor beta chains given below trace back to one sample, sequenced in a study of cytomegalovirus exposure and HLA in healthy donors. The PCR made use of 60 Vbeta and 13 Jbeta primers. Sequenced by immunoSEQ multiplex PCR; TCRdb stores in-frame clones only, minus some. The listing contains 70,000 to 100,000 clones. Sample: PBMCs. These receptors all come from a man aged 18-30 years in good health and CMV-seropositive.

The chain recombines TRBV25-1 with TRBJ2-5; TRBD1 might be the D (6 bases). V lost 0 bases and J lost 4, with 12 bases in between. Germline CDR1 MGHDK, CDR2 SYGVNS. There are 15 residues in the CDR3. The CDR3 sequence is CASSEYKARGETQYF. CDR3 nucleotide sequence: TGTGCCAGCAGTGAATATAAGGCCAGGGGAGAGACCCAGTACTTC.

V gene TRBV5-8 combines with J gene TRBJ2-7, with D possibly matching TRBD2 (6 bases). CDR1 and CDR2 from the germline V gene are SGHTS and YDEGEE. The CDR3 spans 13 residues. Trimming cost V 5 bases and J 6 bases, with 15 bases left between them. The CDR3 coding sequence is TGTGCCAGCAGAGGCCACGGGCGGGGCGAGCAGTACTTC. This translates into CASRGHGRGEQYF.

The chain links TRBV19 to TRBJ1-2; the D gene is possibly TRBD1 (6 bases). CDR1 and CDR2 from the germline V gene are LNHDA and SQIVND (reference sequence). The V end was cut by 10 bases, the J end by 3 bases, with 21 bases between. The length of the CDR3 is 15 residues. Here the CDR3 DNA reads TGTGCCACCACCGAAGGACTCAGGGGTCACTATGGCTACACCTTC. It translates to CATTEGLRGHYGYTF.

The chain has TRBV27 and TRBJ2-7; perhaps TRBD2 as D (5 bases). Trimming removed 5 bases from V and 5 bases from J, with 19 bases in between. The CDR3 runs 15 residues. Per germline, CDR1 MNHEY and CDR2 SMNVEV (reference sequence). The CDR3 sequence is CASSPRFRPGNEQYF. For the CDR3, the DNA is TGTGCCAGCAGTCCCCGGTTTAGGCCGGGGAACGAGCAGTACTTC.

CDR3 loop: CASRGYRGPETQYF. The CDR3 nucleotides read TGTGCCAGCCGAGGTTACAGGGGGCCGGAGACCCAGTACTTC. The rearrangement joins TRBV18 to TRBJ2-5; TRBD1 matches 9 bases. CDR1 KGHSH and CDR2 LQKENI come from the germline V gene. The CDR3 consists of 14 residues. With V trimmed by 8 bases and J by 5 bases, 9 bases remained unmatched.

The rearrangement links TRBV7-9 to TRBJ1-1; perhaps TRBD1 as D (5 bases). The CDR3 sequence is 12 residues long. The germline V and J ends were trimmed by 4 bases and 7 bases, with 10 bases remaining between them. Germline V lookup: CDR1 SEHNR, CDR2 FQNEAQ (reference sequence). CDR3 loop: CASSSRAGEAFF. CDR3 nucleotide sequence: TGTGCCAGCAGCTCCAGGGCAGGTGAAGCTTTCTTT.

This rearrangement joins TRBV4-1 to TRBJ2-1, with 8 positions matching TRBD1. J gave up 12 bases and V 1 base, and 17 bases lay outside the gene matches. The CDR3 is made up of 17 amino acids. CDR1 MGHRA and CDR2 YSYEKL come from the germline V gene. CDR3 amino acids: CASSQGLAGGATFWQFF. The DNA for the CDR3 is TGCGCCAGCAGCCAAGGGTTGGCAGGGGGCGCAACCTTTTGGCAGTTCTTC.

V and J are TRBV9 and TRBJ2-2; maybe TRBD2 (6 bases). The CDR3 totals 16 residues. Germline V lookup: CDR1 SGDLS, CDR2 YYNGEE. Deletions cut 0 bases from V and 0 bases from J, with 9 bases between. The CDR3: CASSVAGVANTGELFF. CDR3 in DNA: TGTGCCAGCAGCGTAGCGGGAGTCGCGAACACCGGGGAGCTGTTTTTT.

This chain links TRBV5-6 with TRBJ2-3; 7 bases align to TRBD2. With 0 bases clipped from V and 1 base from J, the junction kept 5 bases outside the gene matches. The CDR3 sequence is 16 residues long. Germline CDR1 reads SGHDT; CDR2 reads YYEEEE. In DNA, the CDR3 is TGTGCCAGCAGCTTGGGGGCGGGGGTTGGCACAGATACGCAGTATTTT. It yields the protein CASSLGAGVGTDTQYF.

J is TRBJ1-1 and V is TRBV11-2; perhaps TRBD1 as D (5 bases). Germline assignment: CDR1 SGHAT and CDR2 FQNNGV. Trimming shortened V by 1 base and J by 0 bases, and 15 bases separated the two germline ends. The length of the CDR3 is 17 residues. CDR3 amino acids: CASSLGSSGYLNTEAFF. The CDR3 DNA is TGTGCCAGCAGCTTAGGGTCGTCAGGGTATCTGAACACTGAAGCTTTCTTT.

This sequence joins TRBV5-4 and TRBJ2-5; 7 positions match TRBD1. The V and J ends lost 5 bases and 2 bases, in that order; junction bases with no gene match: 6. This CDR3 region has 14 residues. Germline CDR1 and CDR2: SGHNT and YYREEE (reference sequence). The CDR3 loop reads CASSPTGAQETQYF. CDR3 DNA: TGTGCCAGCAGTCCTACAGGGGCTCAAGAGACCCAGTACTTC. Looking up the rest from reference TRBV5-4 and TRBJ2-5 gives the full variable domain: ETGVTQSPTHLIKTRGQQVTLRCSSQSGHNTVSWYQQALGQGPQFIFQYYREEENGRGNFPPRFSGLQFPNYSSELNVNALELDDSALYLCASSPTGAQETQYFGPGTRLLVL.

Points on this clone: One end of the junction does not line up with germline, which may come from a read error. The genes are TRBV18 and TRBJ1-1, with a weak D call TRBD1 (6 bases). Germline-derived CDR1 and CDR2 are KGHSH and LQKENI. This CDR3 has 13 residues. The CDR3 here is CASSQHRDTEAFF. The CDR3, as DNA: TGTGCCAGCTCTCAACACCGGGACACCGAAGCTTTCTTT.

The chain employs TRBV19 and TRBJ1-1; D unclear. CDR3 length: 14 amino acids. V lost 5 bases to trimming and J lost 0 bases, with 10 bases between them. Germline V gene lookup returns CDR1 LNHDA and CDR2 SQIVND (reference sequence). CDR3 sequence: CASSQVQLNTEAFF. CDR3 coding DNA: TGTGCCAGTAGTCAGGTGCAACTGAACACTGAAGCTTTCTTT.

The rearrangement links TRBV6-4 to TRBJ2-2, with D possibly TRBD1 on 5 matching bases. CDR1 and CDR2 (germline): MRHNA, SNTAGT. Trimming took 3 bases from V and 4 from J, leaving 15 bases between them. The CDR3 extends over 16 amino acids. CDR3 sequence reads: CASSEFSAGSTGELFF. The CDR3 DNA reads as TGTGCCAGCAGTGAATTCTCGGCAGGGTCCACCGGGGAGCTGTTTTTT.

The V gene is TRBV6-5, the J gene TRBJ2-5, with 7 bases fitting TRBD1. The J call may not be correct, given that the DNA end is closer to TRBJ2-7. The germline CDR1 and CDR2 sequences are MNHEY and SVGAGI. CDR3 size: 12 residues. The CDR3 DNA follows: TGTGCCAGCAGCGACAGGGTCGACGAGCAGTACTTC. This sequence encodes CASSDRVDEQYF.

The chain recombines TRBV7-9 with TRBJ2-5, with TRBD2 identical over 8 bases. The CDR3 runs to 15 residues. Germline loops: CDR1 SEHNR, CDR2 FQNEAQ (reference sequence). Germline trimming cut 5 bases from V and 3 bases from J; bases unmatched to any gene: 8. Here the CDR3 reads CASSPLRAGEETQYF. CDR3 nucleotide sequence: TGTGCCAGCAGCCCGTTAAGAGCGGGAGAAGAGACCCAGTACTTC.

This chain joins TRBV11-2 and TRBJ2-1; TRBD2 is a possible D gene (6 bases). The CDR3 covers 17 residues. V was pared by 1 base and J by 0 bases, with 13 bases between. CDR1 is SGHAT and CDR2 is FQNNGV in the germline V gene. The CDR3: CASSLGGRGSSYNEQFF. The CDR3 nucleotides are TGTGCCAGCAGCTTAGGTGGGCGGGGAAGCTCCTACAATGAGCAGTTCTTC. The full variable domain, its missing parts supplied by reference TRBV11-2 and TRBJ2-1, is EAGVAQSPRYKIIEKRQSVAFWCNPISGHATLYWYQQILGQGPKLLIQFQNNGVVDDSQLPKDRFSAERLKGVDSTLKIQPAKLEDSAVYLCASSLGGRGSSYNEQFFGPGTRLTVL.

The chain joins TRBV7-9 to TRBJ1-4, with TRBD1 matching 7 bases. J was trimmed by 4 bases and V by 5 bases; bases with no gene match: 10. This CDR3 spans 16 amino acids. Germline V gene data show CDR1 as SEHNR and CDR2 as FQNEAQ (reference sequence). Here the CDR3 reads CASSEGAGGSNEKLFF. As DNA, the CDR3 is TGTGCCAGCAGCGAGGGGGCAGGGGGGAGTAATGAAAAACTGTTTTTT.

In the case of this clone: At one end the junction does not follow the germline gene, possibly because of a read error. V gene TRBV6-1 combines with J gene TRBJ2-5, with 9 nucleotides matching TRBD2. CDR3 length: 15 residues. The V gene's germline CDR1 is MNHNS and CDR2 SASEGT. The CDR3 spells CASSGLAGTQGTQYF. Here the CDR3 DNA reads TGTGCCAGCAGTGGCCTAGCGGGGACCCAAGGGACCCAGTACTTC.

J is TRBJ1-2 and V is TRBV5-5; D is ambiguous. Germline CDR1 is SGHKS and CDR2 is YYEKEE (reference sequence). CDR3 length: 16 amino acids. Between the trimmed V and J ends, which lost 3 bases and 0 bases, there was a span of 15 bases. The chain's CDR3 is CASSSSPNSANYGYTF. CDR3 DNA sequence: TGTGCCAGCAGCTCCTCCCCTAATAGTGCTAACTATGGCTACACCTTC.

V usage is TRBV11-2 and J usage is TRBJ1-2; 8 nucleotides align to TRBD1. Germline CDR1 reads SGHAT; CDR2 reads FQNNGV. CDR3 length equals 14 residues. Trimming removed 6 bases from V and 4 bases from J; junction bases left unmatched: 7. The CDR3 is CASSPRDRTYGYTF. DNA for the CDR3: TGTGCCAGCAGTCCCCGGGACAGGACCTATGGCTACACCTTC.

This chain links TRBV5-1 with TRBJ2-1; tentative D call: TRBD2 (6 bases). The CDR3 covers 14 residues. V lost 2 bases, J lost 6 bases, and 12 bases lay in between. CDR1 SGHRS and CDR2 YFSETQ come from the germline V gene. Here the CDR3 DNA reads TGCGCCAGCAGCTTTGAGTGGGAGGTCAATGAGCAGTTCTTC. This codes for CASSFEWEVNEQFF.